This T cell receptor beta chain emerged from a study of T cell changes during pregnancy in multiple sclerosis. CDR1 and CDR2 (germline): MGHRA, YSYEKL. CDR3 length equals 16 residues. The V segment lost 0 bases and the J segment 5 bases; nucleotides outside the gene matches: 1. The protocol was immunoSEQ multiplex PCR, while the TCRdb copy is restricted to in-frame clones and leaves out a portion. This table holds around 110,000 clones, about 90% found once. The source was peripheral blood, collected in the third trimester of pregnancy. The sequence came from a female donor with multiple sclerosis, enrolled in a pregnancy study. The V gene is TRBV4-1, the J gene TRBJ2-1; 13 nucleotides match TRBD2. The CDR3 nucleotides read TGCGCCAGCAGCCAAGAGGGGACTAGCGGGAACAATGAGCAGTTCTTC. Protein: CASSQEGTSGNNEQFF.